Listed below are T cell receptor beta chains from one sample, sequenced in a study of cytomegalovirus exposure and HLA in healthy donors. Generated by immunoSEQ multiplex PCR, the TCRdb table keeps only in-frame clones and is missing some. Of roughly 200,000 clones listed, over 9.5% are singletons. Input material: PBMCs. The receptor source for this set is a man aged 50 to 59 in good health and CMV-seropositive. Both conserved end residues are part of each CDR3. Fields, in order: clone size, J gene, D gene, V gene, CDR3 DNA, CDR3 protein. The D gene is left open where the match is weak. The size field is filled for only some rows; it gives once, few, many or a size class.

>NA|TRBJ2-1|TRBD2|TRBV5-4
TGTGCCAGCAGCTTGCAGCGGGGGGGCGGTGAGCAGTTCTTC
CASSLQRGGGEQFF
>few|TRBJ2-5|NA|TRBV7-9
TGTGCCAGCAGCTTAGAAAAGGGCAGGGGAGAAGAGACCCAGTACTTC
CASSLEKGRGEETQYF
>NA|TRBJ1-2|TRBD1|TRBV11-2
TGTGCCAGCAGCATCGACAGGGGCGGTGGTGGCTACACCTTC
CASSIDRGGGGYTF
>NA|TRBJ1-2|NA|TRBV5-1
TGCGCCAGCAGCTCGTCGACGGACAACTATGGCTGCACCTTC
CASSSSTDNYGCTF
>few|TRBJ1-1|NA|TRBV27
TGTGCCAGCAGTTTATCCCCAAGGGGGAACACTGAAGCTTTCTTT
CASSLSPRGNTEAFF
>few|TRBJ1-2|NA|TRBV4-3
TGCGCCAGCAGCCAAGAGACCGGAGGCTATGGCTACACCTTC
CASSQETGGYGYTF
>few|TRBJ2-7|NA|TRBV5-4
TGTGCCAGCAGCGCGGACAGCTACGAGCAGTACTTC
CASSADSYEQYF
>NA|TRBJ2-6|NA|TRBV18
TGTGCCAGCTCACCAGGCACAGCCTCTGGGGCCAACGTCCTGACTTTC
CASSPGTASGANVLTF
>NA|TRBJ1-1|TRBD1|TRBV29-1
TGCAGCGTACGGACAGGGGGCATCTTAACTGAAGCTTTCTTT
CSVRTGGILTEAFF
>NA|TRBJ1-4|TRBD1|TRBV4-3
TGCGCCAGCAGCCAGGACCGGGGACAGGGGAATGAAAAACTGTTTTTT
CASSQDRGQGNEKLFF
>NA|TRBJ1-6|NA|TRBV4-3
TGCGCCAGCAGCCAAGATTTGGGGAGCTCCTATAATTCACCCCTCCACTTT
CASSQDLGSSYNSPLHF
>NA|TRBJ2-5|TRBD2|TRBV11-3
TGTGCCAGCAGCGTGGGGACTAGCGGGGAAGAGACCCAGTACTTC
CASSVGTSGEETQYF
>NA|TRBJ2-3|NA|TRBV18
TGTGCCAGCTCACTGCTACTTAGCACAGATACGCAGTATTTT
CASSLLLSTDTQYF
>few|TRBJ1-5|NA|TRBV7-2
TGTGCCAGCAGCTCGGATACAGGGTTGGGCAATCAGCCCCAGCATTTT
CASSSDTGLGNQPQHF
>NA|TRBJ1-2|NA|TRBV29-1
TGCAGCGTGGGGGGGGATGGCTACCCCTTC
CSVGGDGYPF
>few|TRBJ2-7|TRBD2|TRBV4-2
TGTGCCAGCAGCCCCTCCGGGACTAGCTCCTACGAGCAGTACTTC
CASSPSGTSSYEQYF
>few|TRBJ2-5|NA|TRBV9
TGTGCCAGCAGCAACTTGGGCGGGACAGCTCGAGAGACCCAGTACTTC
CASSNLGGTARETQYF